Presented here are 25 T cell receptor beta chains from one specimen sequenced in a study of CD8+CD57+ T cells in acquired aplastic anemia (dated 2018 in TCRdb). Sequencer: Illumina HiSeq 2000. Profiling of TCR beta VDJ combinations and CDR3 sequences used genomic DNA as the template. The raw public reads went through TCRdb reprocessing: fastp at Q25, MiXCR clone calling, in-frame beta chains kept. Merged by CDR3 protein, the rows form single entries marked with the most common genes and DNA. Across this sample there are roughly 180,000 distinct CDR3 sequences, with about three fifths seen only once. The ten most abundant clones make up 46% of the sample. Material for sequencing was sorted CD4+, CD8+, or CD8+CD57+ T cells (not recorded which) from PBMCs. Receptor source: a human donor with severe aplastic anemia or a healthy control (not recorded which).

The chain carries TRBV9 and TRBJ2-3, with 9 positions matching TRBD2. This CDR3 contains 14 residues. The germline V gene has CDR1 SGDLS and CDR2 YYNGEE. The trim removed 0 bases at V and 4 bases at J, leaving 0 bases unmatched. CDR3 sequence: CASSVGGGADTQYF. The CDR3, as DNA: TGTGCCAGCAGCGTAGGCGGGGGGGCAGATACGCAGTATTTT.

The rearrangement joins TRBV7-2 to TRBJ1-4; no definite D call. Deletions cut 0 bases from V and 5 bases from J, with 19 bases between. Germline loops: CDR1 SGHTA, CDR2 FQGNSA. The CDR3 is 18 residues long. The CDR3 spells CASSLASGSGNPNEKLFF. CDR3 nucleotide sequence: TGTGCCAGCAGCTTAGCGTCCGGTAGTGGGAATCCCAATGAAAAACTGTTTTTT.

This clonotype appeared a few times. V is TRBV4-1 and J is TRBJ2-7, with 9 bases that match TRBD1. Germline assignment: CDR1 MGHRA and CDR2 YSYEKL. The length of the CDR3 is 15 residues. Trimming removed 0 bases from V and 6 bases from J; junction bases left unmatched: 6. The DNA of the CDR3 is TGCGCCAGCAGCCAAGAGTGGGGACAGGGAGGCGAGCAGTACTTC. Translating it yields CASSQEWGQGGEQYF.

This clonotype was recorded a few times. The chain is built from TRBV20-1 and TRBJ1-2, with 7 bases fitting TRBD1. This CDR3 contains 13 residues. Germline V lookup: CDR1 DFQATT, CDR2 SNEGSKA (reference sequence). V shed 3 bases and J 2 bases; nucleotides not matched to a gene: 3. The CDR3 sequence: CSASGTENYGYTF. DNA for the CDR3: TGCAGTGCTAGCGGGACAGAGAACTATGGCTACACCTTC.

This clonotype was detected once. The chain combines TRBV25-1 with TRBJ2-2; a weak D match, TRBD2 (5 bases). The CDR3 is 15 residues long. Germline CDR1 reads MGHDK; CDR2 reads SYGVNS. The ends were cut back, 2 bases at V and 1 base at J, with 8 bases in the middle. The CDR3 is CASSEGGLNTGELFF. The CDR3 region has the DNA TGTGCCAGCAGTGAAGGCGGGTTGAACACCGGGGAGCTGTTTTTT.

V and J are TRBV5-1 and TRBJ2-5, with D perhaps being TRBD1 or TRBD2 (5 bases each). Germline CDR1 is SGHRS and CDR2 is YFSETQ. There are 14 residues in the CDR3. The V end lost 4 bases, the J end lost 9 bases, and 19 bases lay between the germline ends. This CDR3 is CASSTGTDHQPQYF. CDR3 coding DNA: TGCGCCAGCAGCACCGGGACGGACCATCAGCCCCAGTACTTC.

The rearrangement uses TRBV25-1 and TRBJ1-6, with D possibly matching TRBD1 (5 bases). CDR1 and CDR2 (germline): MGHDK, SYGVNS. This CDR3 is 15 amino acids long. Trimming removed 2 bases at V and 6 bases at J, with 11 bases between. As DNA, the CDR3 is TGTGCCAGCAGTGAAGGGACGGATTTTAATTCACCCCTCCACTTT. The encoded protein is CASSEGTDFNSPLHF.

V is TRBV7-8 and J is TRBJ2-2; D ambiguous. The CDR3 has 20 residues. The germline CDR1 and CDR2 sequences are SGHVS and FQNEAQ. Trimming removed 5 bases from V and 11 bases from J, with 36 bases in between. The CDR3 sequence is CASSPPGLGPQPQHFGELFF. Written as DNA, the CDR3 is TGTGCCAGCAGCCCCCCAGGTTTGGGCCCCCAGCCCCAGCATTTCGGTGAGCTGTTTTTT.

This clonotype was seen at least ten times. The J gene is TRBJ2-1, the V gene TRBV6-5; D is unresolved. CDR1 and CDR2 (germline): MNHEY, SVGAGI. V lost 6 bases and J lost 1, with 7 bases in between. There are 13 residues in the CDR3. The CDR3 nucleotides read TGTGCCAGCAGCACGGTTTCCTACAATGAGCAGTTCTTC. It codes for CASSTVSYNEQFF.

This clonotype came up once. The chain links TRBV19 to TRBJ1-5, with TRBD1 identical over 7 bases. The CDR3 is 13 amino acids. Germline V CDR1 and CDR2: LNHDA, SQIVND (reference sequence). With V trimmed by 8 bases and J by 4 bases, 5 bases remained unmatched. CDR3: CASRQGVNQPQHF. In nucleotides, the CDR3 is TGTGCCAGTCGACAGGGTGTTAATCAGCCCCAGCATTTT.

This clonotype was observed at least ten times. The chain couples TRBV29-1 to TRBJ2-6; D uncertain. Germline V gene lookup returns CDR1 SQVTM and CDR2 ANQGSEA. This CDR3 is built from 16 residues. Trimming took off 4 bases at V and 0 bases at J, with 13 bases between the two ends. CDR3 region: CSVVTDTASGANVLTF. In nucleotides, the CDR3 is TGCAGCGTTGTTACGGATACCGCCTCTGGGGCCAACGTCCTGACTTTC.

The CDR3 reads CASGLADRGYEHF. CDR3 in DNA: TGTGCTAGTGGTTTGGCAGACAGGGGCTACGAGCATTTT. The chain is built from TRBV12-5 and TRBJ1-5, with TRBD1 matching 8 bases. The CDR3 totals 13 residues. The V and J ends lost 1 base and 14 bases, in that order; junction bases with no gene match: 7. Germline-derived CDR1 and CDR2 are LGHNT and FRNRAP.

This clonotype was observed a few times. This CDR3 is CASSRGGVNTEAFF. In DNA, the CDR3 is TGCGCCAGCAGCCGGGGCGGCGTGAACACTGAAGCTTTCTTT. The rearrangement links TRBV5-1 to TRBJ1-1; D is perhaps TRBD1 (5 bases). Trimming shortened V by 4 bases and J by 0 bases, and 10 bases separated the two germline ends. The CDR3 has 14 residues. Germline lookup yields CDR1 SGHRS and CDR2 YFSETQ.

The chain couples TRBV20-1 to TRBJ2-7, with TRBD2 identical over 8 bases. Unmatched junction bases numbered 12, after V lost 1 base and J lost 7 bases. Germline CDR1 reads DFQATT; CDR2 reads SNEGSKA (reference sequence). This CDR3 region has 15 residues. The CDR3 DNA sequence: TGCAGTGCTAGAGTCCCGGGACTAGAGGCTGATGAGCAGTACTTC. Residues: CSARVPGLEADEQYF.

The V call is TRBV24-1, the J call TRBJ2-3; D unresolved. Between the trimmed V and J ends, which lost 5 bases and 1 base, there was a span of 3 bases. This CDR3 is 12 amino acids long. The germline V gene encodes CDR1 KGHDR and CDR2 SFDVKD. This CDR3 reads CATSGGTDTQYF. The CDR3 DNA reads as TGTGCCACCAGTGGGGGCACAGATACGCAGTATTTT.

The sample holds a few counts of this clonotype. The chain uses TRBV15 and TRBJ2-7, with 7 bases that match TRBD1. CDR3 length equals 15 residues. Trimming at V came to 0 bases and at J to 3 bases, leaving 5 bases not matched to a gene. In germline, CDR1 is LNHNV, CDR2 YYDKDF (reference sequence). CDR3 in amino acids: CATSRDRPGGYEQYF. For the CDR3, the DNA is TGTGCCACCAGCAGAGATCGGCCAGGGGGCTACGAGCAGTACTTC.

V usage is TRBV10-1 and J usage is TRBJ2-3; TRBD2 might be the D (6 bases). Trimming shortened V by 6 bases and J by 3 bases, and 13 bases separated the two germline ends. CDR1 and CDR2 from the germline V gene are WNHNN and SYGVQD (reference sequence). This CDR3 region has 14 residues. CDR3 DNA: TGCGCCAGCAGGGCGACTAGTGGGACAGATACGCAGTATTTT. Translation: CASRATSGTDTQYF.

This clonotype was found a few times. J is TRBJ2-5 and V is TRBV20-1, with a possible D match to TRBD1 (6 bases). V dropped 3 bases and J dropped 5 bases, with 10 bases sitting between them. Germline V lookup: CDR1 DFQATT, CDR2 SNEGSKA (reference sequence). The CDR3 runs 12 residues. DNA for the CDR3: TGCAGTGCTAGTGTCACAGGGGAGACCCAGTACTTC. This sequence encodes CSASVTGETQYF.

This sequence joins TRBV10-3 and TRBJ2-1; a possible D gene is TRBD2 (6 bases). Trimming stripped 6 bases from V and 8 bases from J, with 14 bases between. The CDR3 spans 13 residues. The V gene's germline CDR1 is ENHRY and CDR2 SYGVKD. The DNA of the CDR3 is TGTGCCATCAGAGGAGGGATGGACTATGAGCAGTTCTTC. This codes for CAIRGGMDYEQFF.

The chain links TRBV9 to TRBJ2-7; 9 nucleotides agree with TRBD1. The V and J ends lost 1 base and 5 bases, in that order; junction bases with no gene match: 7. Per the germline V gene, CDR1 is SGDLS and CDR2 is YYNGEE. This CDR3 has 15 amino acids. CDR3 sequence (DNA): TGTGCCAGCAGCGTAAAGCGGGACAGGGCGAACGAGCAGTACTTC. It translates to CASSVKRDRANEQYF.

V is TRBV7-9 and J is TRBJ2-5, with 11 bases identical to TRBD1. Germline CDR1 SEHNR, CDR2 FQNEAQ (reference sequence). The CDR3 extends over 14 amino acids. V dropped 5 bases and J dropped 5; count of bases not matched to a gene: 4. The CDR3 spells CASSRGQGEETQYF. The DNA for the CDR3 is TGTGCCAGCAGCCGGGGACAGGGGGAGGAGACCCAGTACTTC. Drawing the rest from reference TRBV7-9 and TRBJ2-5, the complete variable domain is DTGVSQNPRHKITKRGQNVTFRCDPISEHNRLYWYRQTLGQGPEFLTYFQNEAQLEKSRLLSDRFSAERPKGSFSTLEIQRTEQGDSAMYLCASSRGQGEETQYFGPGTRLLVL.

The chain is built from TRBV24-1 and TRBJ1-3; possibly TRBD1 for D (5 bases). The CDR3 covers 20 residues. Trimming took 5 bases from V and 0 from J, leaving 25 bases between them. Germline CDR1 is KGHDR and CDR2 is SFDVKD. The CDR3 region is CATSVLGPLAGSDSGNTIYF. Here the CDR3 DNA reads TGTGCCACCAGTGTTCTTGGCCCTCTTGCAGGGTCGGACTCTGGAAACACCATATATTTT.

This clonotype was seen a handful of times. The V call is TRBV19, the J call TRBJ2-1; 9 nucleotides line up with TRBD2. J lost 0 bases, V lost 5 bases, and 5 bases had no gene match. The CDR3 has 16 residues. CDR1 is LNHDA and CDR2 is SQIVND in the germline V gene (reference sequence). The CDR3 loop reads CASSSRLADSYNEQFF. The DNA of the CDR3 is TGTGCCAGTAGTTCAAGACTAGCGGACTCCTACAATGAGCAGTTCTTC.

The chain joins TRBV7-9 to TRBJ2-7, with TRBD1 matching 10 bases. Germline V gene lookup returns CDR1 SEHNR and CDR2 FQNEAQ (reference sequence). The CDR3 loop spans 14 amino acids. V dropped 5 bases and J dropped 5; count of bases not matched to a gene: 6. CDR3 sequence (DNA): TGTGCCAGCAGCGGGACAGGGGTTGGGAACGAGCAGTACTTC. Its translation is CASSGTGVGNEQYF.

This clonotype was picked up many times. The chain carries TRBV20-1 and TRBJ2-3; a weak D match, TRBD2 (6 bases). The V end was cut by 5 bases, the J end by 2 bases, with 14 bases between. CDR1 is DFQATT, CDR2 SNEGSKA, per germline (reference sequence). This CDR3 is 14 amino acids long. The CDR3 sequence: CSASPGLFTDTQYF. In nucleotides, the CDR3 is TGCAGTGCTTCCCCGGGACTCTTCACAGATACGCAGTATTTT.